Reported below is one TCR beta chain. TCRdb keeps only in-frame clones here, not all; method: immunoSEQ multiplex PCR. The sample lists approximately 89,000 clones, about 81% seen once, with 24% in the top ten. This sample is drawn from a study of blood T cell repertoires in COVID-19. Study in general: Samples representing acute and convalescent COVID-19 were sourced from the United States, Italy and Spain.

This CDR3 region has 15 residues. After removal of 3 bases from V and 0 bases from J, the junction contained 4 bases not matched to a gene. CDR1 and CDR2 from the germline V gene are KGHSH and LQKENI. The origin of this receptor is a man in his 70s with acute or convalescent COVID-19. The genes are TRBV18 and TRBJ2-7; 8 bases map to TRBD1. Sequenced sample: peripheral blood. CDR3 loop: CASSPGQASSYEQYF. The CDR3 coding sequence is TGTGCCAGCTCACCGGGACAGGCTAGCTCCTACGAGCAGTACTTC.